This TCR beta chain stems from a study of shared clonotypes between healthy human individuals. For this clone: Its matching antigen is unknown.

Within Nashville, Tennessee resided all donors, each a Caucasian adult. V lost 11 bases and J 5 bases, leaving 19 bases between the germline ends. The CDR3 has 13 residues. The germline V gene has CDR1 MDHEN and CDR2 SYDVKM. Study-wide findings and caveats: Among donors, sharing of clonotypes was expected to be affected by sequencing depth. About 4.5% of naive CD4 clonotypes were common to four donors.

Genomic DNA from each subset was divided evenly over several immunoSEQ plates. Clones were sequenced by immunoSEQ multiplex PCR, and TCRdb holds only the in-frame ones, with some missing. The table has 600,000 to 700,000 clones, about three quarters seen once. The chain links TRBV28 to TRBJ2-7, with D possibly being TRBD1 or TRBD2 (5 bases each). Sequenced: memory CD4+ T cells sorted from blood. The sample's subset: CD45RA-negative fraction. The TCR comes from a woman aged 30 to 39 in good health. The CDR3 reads CAGGGGVVNEQYF. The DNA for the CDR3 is TGTGCCGGGGGTGGTGGGGTTGTTAACGAGCAGTACTTC.